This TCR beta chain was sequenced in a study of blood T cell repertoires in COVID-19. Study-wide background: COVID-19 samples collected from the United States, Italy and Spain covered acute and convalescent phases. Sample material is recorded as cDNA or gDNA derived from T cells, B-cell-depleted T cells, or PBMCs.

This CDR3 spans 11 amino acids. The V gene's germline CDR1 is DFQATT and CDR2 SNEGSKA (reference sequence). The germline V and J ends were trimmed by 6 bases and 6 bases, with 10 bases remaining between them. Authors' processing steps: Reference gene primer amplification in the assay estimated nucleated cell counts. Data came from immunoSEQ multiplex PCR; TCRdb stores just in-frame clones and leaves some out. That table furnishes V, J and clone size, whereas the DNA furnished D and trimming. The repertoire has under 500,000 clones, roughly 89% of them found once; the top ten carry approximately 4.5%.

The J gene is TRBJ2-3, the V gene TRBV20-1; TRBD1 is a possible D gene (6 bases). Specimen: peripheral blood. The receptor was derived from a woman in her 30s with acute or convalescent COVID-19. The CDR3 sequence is CSADQGDTQYF. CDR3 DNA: TGCAGTGCCGACCAGGGGGATACGCAGTATTTT.